The T cell receptor (beta chain) under discussion was sequenced for a study of T-cell memory formation after mild COVID-19. This clonotype was observed a few times. CDR3 size: 18 residues. From germline, CDR1 is MNHEY and CDR2 SMNVEV (reference sequence). Unmatched junction bases numbered 17, after V lost 9 bases and J lost 0 bases. Using its own MiXCR run on the 5' RACE reads, TCRdb lists one record per CDR3 protein. The profile shows hundreds of thousands of distinct CDR3 sequences, about 20% of them singletons. The receptor comes from an adult woman who had mild COVID-19 (a few samples of this study predate the infection). Cell type and time point are not known. The V gene is TRBV27, the J gene TRBJ1-5, with 7 positions matching TRBD1. Sequencing input: PBMCs or a T cell subset sorted from them (not recorded which). This chain's CDR3 is CARIIPRTGSYSNQPQHF. As DNA, the CDR3 is TGTGCCAGAATAATCCCCAGGACAGGAAGTTATAGCAATCAGCCCCAGCATTTT.